Sequencing of this TCR beta chain was carried out in a study of technical replicates of blood from several donors. Repertoires were generated with immunoSEQ multiplex PCR, while TCRdb's copy carries only in-frame clones and drops some. This sample has about 72,000 clones, with more than 90% found just once. The origin of this receptor is a human donor in good health. The material sequenced was T cells isolated from PBMCs.

The CDR3 DNA reads TGTGCCAGCAGCCCAGGGACATCACCCTACGAGCAGTACTTC. Amino acid sequence: CASSPGTSPYEQYF. V and J are TRBV13 and TRBJ2-7; tentative D call: TRBD1 (6 bases). Germline lookup yields CDR1 PRHDT and CDR2 FYEKMQ (reference sequence). This CDR3 region has 14 residues. V was pared by 5 bases and J by 2 bases, with 13 bases between.